This T cell receptor beta chain was sequenced in a study of tumor T cells in aggressive B-cell lymphoma. The CDR3 spans 15 residues. The germline V gene encodes CDR1 SQVTM and CDR2 ANQGSEA. The V gene end was trimmed by 1 base and the J gene end by 7 bases; junction bases not matched to a gene: 10. The repertoire was sequenced with immunoSEQ multiplex PCR; TCRdb's copy has only in-frame clones and lacks some. The sample contains about 4,600 clones, approximately 81% of which appear only once. Specimen: tumor tissue. The chain carries TRBV29-1 and TRBJ1-2, with 9 bases fitting TRBD1. This receptor was obtained from an adult with diffuse large B cell lymphoma. The CDR3 sequence: CSVEVPVDRGGGYTF. The CDR3 bases are TGCAGCGTTGAAGTTCCCGTGGACAGGGGCGGTGGCTACACCTTC.